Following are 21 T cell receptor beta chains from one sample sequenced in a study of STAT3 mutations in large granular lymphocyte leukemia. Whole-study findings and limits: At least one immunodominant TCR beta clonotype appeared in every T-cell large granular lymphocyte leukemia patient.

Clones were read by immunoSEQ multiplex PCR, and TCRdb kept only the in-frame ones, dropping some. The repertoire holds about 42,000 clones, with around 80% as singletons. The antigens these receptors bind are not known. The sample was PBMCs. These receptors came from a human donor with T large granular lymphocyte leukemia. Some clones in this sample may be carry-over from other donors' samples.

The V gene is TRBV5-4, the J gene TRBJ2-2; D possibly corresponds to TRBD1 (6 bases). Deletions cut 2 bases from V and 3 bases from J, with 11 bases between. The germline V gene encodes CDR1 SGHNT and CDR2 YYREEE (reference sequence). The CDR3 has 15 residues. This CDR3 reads CASSLTGMHTGELFF. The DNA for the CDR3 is TGTGCCAGCAGCTTAACAGGGATGCACACCGGGGAGCTGTTTTTT.

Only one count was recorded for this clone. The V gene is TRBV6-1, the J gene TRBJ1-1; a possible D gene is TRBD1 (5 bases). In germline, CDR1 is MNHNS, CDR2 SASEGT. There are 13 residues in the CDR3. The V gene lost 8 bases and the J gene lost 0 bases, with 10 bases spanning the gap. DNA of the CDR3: TGTGCCAGCGGGGCCACAGTGAACACTGAAGCTTTCTTT. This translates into CASGATVNTEAFF.

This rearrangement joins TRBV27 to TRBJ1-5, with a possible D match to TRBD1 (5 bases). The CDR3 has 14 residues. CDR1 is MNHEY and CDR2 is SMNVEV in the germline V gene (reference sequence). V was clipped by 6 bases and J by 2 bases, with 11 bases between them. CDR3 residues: CASSLGVGNQPQHF. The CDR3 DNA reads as TGTGCCAGCAGCCTGGGGGTTGGCAATCAGCCCCAGCATTTT.

As DNA, the CDR3 is TGTGCCAGCTCCCCGACAGGAGGAATTCGTAATGAAAAACTGTTTTTT. Translating gives CASSPTGGIRNEKLFF. V and J are TRBV5-4 and TRBJ1-4; D might be TRBD1 (6 bases). Germline lookup yields CDR1 SGHNT and CDR2 YYREEE (reference sequence). V lost 7 bases and J 4 bases, leaving 20 bases between the germline ends. The CDR3 extends over 16 amino acids.

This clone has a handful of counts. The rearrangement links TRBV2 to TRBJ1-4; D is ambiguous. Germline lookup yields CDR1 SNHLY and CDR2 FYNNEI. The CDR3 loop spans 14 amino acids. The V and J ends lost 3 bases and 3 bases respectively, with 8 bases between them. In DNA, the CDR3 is TGTGCCAGCAGTGACTGGGATGCTAATGAAAAACTGTTTTTT. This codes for CASSDWDANEKLFF.

CDR3 sequence (DNA): TGCGCCAGCAGCCAACAAATTGGAAGCAATCAGCCCCAGCATTTT. Amino acids: CASSQQIGSNQPQHF. The genes are TRBV4-1 and TRBJ1-5; D not resolved. Germline V gene data show CDR1 as MGHRA and CDR2 as YSYEKL. The CDR3 extends over 15 amino acids. Trimming took off 2 bases at V and 1 base at J, with 9 bases between the two ends.

This CDR3 is CSELRGYEQYV. The CDR3, as DNA: TGCAGCGAATTAAGGGGGTACGAGCAGTACGTC. The rearrangement uses TRBV29-1 and TRBJ2-7; the D gene is possibly TRBD1 (6 bases). CDR3 length: 11 residues. Germline CDR1 and CDR2: SQVTM and ANQGSEA. With 7 bases removed from V and 4 bases from J, the gap between germline ends came to 11 bases.

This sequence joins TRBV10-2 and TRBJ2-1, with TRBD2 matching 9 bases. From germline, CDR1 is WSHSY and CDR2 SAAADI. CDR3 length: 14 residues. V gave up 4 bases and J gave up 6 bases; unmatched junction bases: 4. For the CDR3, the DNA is TGCGCCAGCAGTGCCCTAGCGGGGAGCAATGAGCAGTTCTTC. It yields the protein CASSALAGSNEQFF.

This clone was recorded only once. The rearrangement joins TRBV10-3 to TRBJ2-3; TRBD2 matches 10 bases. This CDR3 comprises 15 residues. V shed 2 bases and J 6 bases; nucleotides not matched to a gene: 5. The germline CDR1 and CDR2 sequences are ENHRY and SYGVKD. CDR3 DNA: TGTGCCATCAGTGAGCTAGCGGGGGAGGGGGATACGCAGTATTTT. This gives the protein CAISELAGEGDTQYF.

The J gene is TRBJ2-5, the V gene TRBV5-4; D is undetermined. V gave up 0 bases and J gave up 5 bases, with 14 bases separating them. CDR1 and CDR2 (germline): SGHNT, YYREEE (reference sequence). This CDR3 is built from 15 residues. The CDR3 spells CASSLAATPPETQYF. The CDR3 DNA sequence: TGTGCCAGCAGCTTGGCGGCGACTCCTCCCGAGACCCAGTACTTC.

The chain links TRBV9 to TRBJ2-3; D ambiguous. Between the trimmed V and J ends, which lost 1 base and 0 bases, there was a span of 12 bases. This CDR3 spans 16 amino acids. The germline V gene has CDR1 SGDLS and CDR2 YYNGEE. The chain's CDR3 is CASSVRSRSSTDTQYF. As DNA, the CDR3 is TGTGCCAGCAGCGTACGGTCCCGGTCAAGCACAGATACGCAGTATTTT.

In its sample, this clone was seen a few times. CDR3 residues: CASIGTSGADEQFF. For the CDR3, the DNA is TGTGCCAGCATTGGGACTAGCGGGGCGGATGAGCAGTTCTTC. This sequence joins TRBV7-9 and TRBJ2-1; 13 nucleotides align to TRBD2. From germline, CDR1 is SEHNR and CDR2 FQNEAQ (reference sequence). V was pared by 7 bases and J by 8 bases, with 5 bases of the junction left unmatched. There are 14 residues in the CDR3.

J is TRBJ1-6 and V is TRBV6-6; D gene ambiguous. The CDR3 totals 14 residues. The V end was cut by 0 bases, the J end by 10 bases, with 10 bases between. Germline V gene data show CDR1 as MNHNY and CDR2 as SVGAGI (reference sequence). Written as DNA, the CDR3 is TGTGCCAGCAGTTACTCGAGCCAAAGGTCACCCCTCCACTTT. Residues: CASSYSSQRSPLHF.

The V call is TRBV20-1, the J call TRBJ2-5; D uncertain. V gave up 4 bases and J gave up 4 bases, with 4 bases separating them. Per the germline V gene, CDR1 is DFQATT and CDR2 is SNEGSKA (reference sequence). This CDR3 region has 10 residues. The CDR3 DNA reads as TGCAGTGCTACTGGAGAGACCCAGTACTTC. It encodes CSATGETQYF.

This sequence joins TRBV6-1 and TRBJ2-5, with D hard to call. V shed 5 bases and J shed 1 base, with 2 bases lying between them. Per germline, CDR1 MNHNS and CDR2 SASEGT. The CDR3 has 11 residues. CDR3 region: CASSTQETQYF. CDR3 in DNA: TGTGCCAGCAGTACCCAAGAGACCCAGTACTTC.

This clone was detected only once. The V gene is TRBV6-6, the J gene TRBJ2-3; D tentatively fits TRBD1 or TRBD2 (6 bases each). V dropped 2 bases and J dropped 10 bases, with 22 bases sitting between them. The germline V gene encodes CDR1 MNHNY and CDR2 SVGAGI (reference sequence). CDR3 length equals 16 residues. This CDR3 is CASSYTGPSPRGPQYF. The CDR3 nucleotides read TGTGCCAGCAGTTACACGGGGCCCAGTCCCCGGGGGCCGCAGTATTTT.

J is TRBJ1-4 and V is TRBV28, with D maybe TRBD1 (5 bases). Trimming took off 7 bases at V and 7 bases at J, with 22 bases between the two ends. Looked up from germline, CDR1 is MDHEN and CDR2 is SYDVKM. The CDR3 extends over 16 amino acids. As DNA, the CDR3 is TGTGCCAGCACCCATCCCGGGGGGGATGGAGGTGAAAAACTGTTTTTT. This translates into CASTHPGGDGGEKLFF.

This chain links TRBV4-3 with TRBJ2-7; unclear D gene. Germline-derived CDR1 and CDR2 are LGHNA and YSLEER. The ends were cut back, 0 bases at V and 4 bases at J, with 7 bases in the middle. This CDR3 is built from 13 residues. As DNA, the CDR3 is TGCGCCAGCAGCCAAGATCGGATTTACGAGCAGTACTTC. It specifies CASSQDRIYEQYF.

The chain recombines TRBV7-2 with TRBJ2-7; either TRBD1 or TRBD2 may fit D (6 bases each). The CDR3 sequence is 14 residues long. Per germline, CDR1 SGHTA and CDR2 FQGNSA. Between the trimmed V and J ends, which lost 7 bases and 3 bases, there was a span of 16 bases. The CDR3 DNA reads TGTGCCAGCACCGCGACAGGAGGGGGCTACGAGCAGTACGTC. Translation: CASTATGGGYEQYV.

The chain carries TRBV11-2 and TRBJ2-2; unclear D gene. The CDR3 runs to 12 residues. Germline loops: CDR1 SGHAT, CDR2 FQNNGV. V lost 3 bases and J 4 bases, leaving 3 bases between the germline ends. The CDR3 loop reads CASSFITGELFF. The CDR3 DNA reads TGTGCCAGCAGCTTCATCACCGGGGAGCTGTTTTTT.

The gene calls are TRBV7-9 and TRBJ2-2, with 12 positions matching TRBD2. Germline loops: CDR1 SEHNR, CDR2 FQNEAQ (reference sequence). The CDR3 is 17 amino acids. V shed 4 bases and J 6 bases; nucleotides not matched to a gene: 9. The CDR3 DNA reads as TGTGCCAGCAGCTATGGACTAGCGGGGTTGAATGCCGGGGAGCTGTTTTTT. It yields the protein CASSYGLAGLNAGELFF.